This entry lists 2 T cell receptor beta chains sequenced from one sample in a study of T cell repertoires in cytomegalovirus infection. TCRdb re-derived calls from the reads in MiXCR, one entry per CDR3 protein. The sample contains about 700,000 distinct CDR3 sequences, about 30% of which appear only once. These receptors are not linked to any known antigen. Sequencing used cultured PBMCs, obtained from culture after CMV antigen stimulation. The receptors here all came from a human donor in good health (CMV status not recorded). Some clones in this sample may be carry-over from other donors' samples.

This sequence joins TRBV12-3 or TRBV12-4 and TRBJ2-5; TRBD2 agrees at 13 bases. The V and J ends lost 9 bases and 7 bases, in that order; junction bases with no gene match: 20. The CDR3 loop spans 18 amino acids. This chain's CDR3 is CASSGETSGRAGPGTQYF. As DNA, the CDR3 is TGTGCCAGTTCGGGGGAAACTAGCGGGAGGGCCGGTCCGGGGACCCAGTACTTC.

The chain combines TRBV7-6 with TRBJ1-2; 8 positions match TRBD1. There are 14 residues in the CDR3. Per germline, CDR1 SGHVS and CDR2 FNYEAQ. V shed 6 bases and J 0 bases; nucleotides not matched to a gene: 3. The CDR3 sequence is CASRAGGPNYGYTF. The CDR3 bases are TGTGCCAGCAGGGCAGGGGGCCCTAACTATGGCTACACCTTC.